The 29 T cell receptor beta chains presented below share a single source sample, sequenced in a study of shared clonotypes between healthy human individuals. Sequenced by immunoSEQ multiplex PCR; TCRdb stores in-frame clones only, minus some. The sample holds about 590,000 clones; nearly 97% are singletons and the top ten take roughly 0.1%. The naive CD8 population came from CD45RO-negative cells selected for CCR7, without terminally differentiated effector memory CD45RA+ cells. The sample comprised naive CD8+ T cells sorted from blood. The receptors were sampled from a young woman in good health.

This chain connects TRBV5-1 to TRBJ2-1; D uncertain. CDR1 and CDR2 (germline): SGHRS, YFSETQ. Trimming took 0 bases from V and 8 from J, leaving 12 bases between them. This CDR3 has 14 residues. For the CDR3, the DNA is TGCGCCAGCAGCTTGGAATCTAGTGGCTATGAGCAGTTCTTC. As protein: CASSLESSGYEQFF.

Comments on this clone: Other DNA sequences in this sample translate to the same CDR3. The genes are TRBV28 and TRBJ2-1, with D possibly matching TRBD1 (6 bases). Per the germline V gene, CDR1 is MDHEN and CDR2 is SYDVKM. The CDR3 length is 12 residues. Trimming took 5 bases from V and 7 from J, leaving 9 bases between them. The CDR3 DNA is TGTGCCAGCAGTCCAGGGGTTAATGAGCAGTTCTTC. Translating it yields CASSPGVNEQFF. Drawing the rest from reference TRBV28 and TRBJ2-1, the complete variable domain is DVKVTQSSRYLVKRTGEKVFLECVQDMDHENMFWYRQDPGLGLRLIYFSYDVKMKEKGDIPEGYSVSREKKERFSLILESASTNQTSMYLCASSPGVNEQFFGPGTRLTVL.

The chain carries TRBV27 and TRBJ1-5; 10 bases are a match to TRBD1. V lost 8 bases and J lost 0; bases outside the gene matches: 10. Germline V gene data show CDR1 as MNHEY and CDR2 as SMNVEV (reference sequence). The CDR3 length is 17 residues. The DNA of the CDR3 is TGTGCCAGCGCCCTGGGACAGGGGCACTATAGCAATCAGCCCCAGCATTTT. Encoded protein: CASALGQGHYSNQPQHF.

The rearrangement uses TRBV27 and TRBJ2-7; 9 bases match TRBD1. With 5 bases clipped from V and 2 bases from J, the junction kept 4 bases outside the gene matches. The CDR3 loop spans 14 amino acids. Germline V gene sequence: CDR1 MNHEY, CDR2 SMNVEV (reference sequence). The CDR3, as DNA: TGTGCCAGCAGTCAGAGGACAGGGGCCTACGAGCAGTACTTC. This codes for CASSQRTGAYEQYF.

V is TRBV21-1 and J is TRBJ2-4; the D call TRBD1 from the table was never checked on the DNA. TRBV21-1 is a listed pseudogene. The CDR3 is made up of 15 amino acids. CDR3 nucleotides: TGTGCCAGCAGCAAAGTAGAGGCAGGGGAAAACATTCAGTACTTC. Amino acids: CASSKVEAGENIQYF.

The chain joins TRBV28 to TRBJ1-1; 9 bases map to TRBD1. Germline trimming cut 4 bases from V and 8 bases from J; bases unmatched to any gene: 5. This CDR3 is 13 amino acids long. Germline V gene sequence: CDR1 MDHEN, CDR2 SYDVKM. CDR3 sequence: CASSWTGVGEAFF. CDR3 bases: TGTGCCAGCAGTTGGACAGGGGTAGGAGAAGCTTTCTTT.

The chain carries TRBV13 and TRBJ2-3, with 8 bases fitting TRBD2. CDR3 length: 16 amino acids. After removal of 1 base from V and 2 bases from J, the junction contained 5 bases not matched to a gene. Germline assignment: CDR1 PRHDT and CDR2 FYEKMQ (reference sequence). This CDR3 reads CASSLVSGGYTDTQYF. In DNA, the CDR3 is TGTGCCAGCAGCTTAGTGTCGGGAGGGTACACAGATACGCAGTATTTT.

This chain connects TRBV9 to TRBJ2-3, with D uncertain. Looked up from germline, CDR1 is SGDLS and CDR2 is YYNGEE. The CDR3 consists of 14 residues. V was pared by 1 base and J by 4 bases, with 10 bases between. CDR3 DNA sequence: TGTGCCAGCAGCGTATCTGCGCTCGCAGATACGCAGTATTTT. It specifies CASSVSALADTQYF.

J is TRBJ2-7 and V is TRBV28, with 10 bases identical to TRBD2. Germline values: CDR1 MDHEN, CDR2 SYDVKM. The ends lost 6 bases at V and 4 bases at J; junction bases unmatched: 3. The CDR3 runs 13 residues. CDR3 coding DNA: TGTGCCAGCAGACTAGCGGGGATTTACGAGCAGTACTTC. As protein: CASRLAGIYEQYF. Variable domain in full (rest from reference TRBV28 and TRBJ2-7): DVKVTQSSRYLVKRTGEKVFLECVQDMDHENMFWYRQDPGLGLRLIYFSYDVKMKEKGDIPEGYSVSREKKERFSLILESASTNQTSMYLCASRLAGIYEQYFGPGTRLTVT.

The CDR3 coding sequence is TGTGCCAGCAGTGAACCGGGACTAGACGGCACAGATACGCAGTATTTT. Amino acid sequence: CASSEPGLDGTDTQYF. This chain links TRBV6-1 with TRBJ2-3; 8 nucleotides line up with TRBD2. CDR3 length: 16 residues. Germline-derived CDR1 and CDR2 are MNHNS and SASEGT. Unmatched junction bases numbered 5, after V lost 2 bases and J lost 1 base.

This clone was counted once. The chain carries TRBV7-6 and TRBJ2-7; 7 bases fit TRBD2. Germline V gene data show CDR1 as SGHVS and CDR2 as FNYEAQ. The ends lost 5 bases at V and 3 bases at J; junction bases unmatched: 10. This CDR3 contains 15 residues. CDR3 nucleotide sequence: TGTGCCAGCAGCCAGGGACTCGCGGGGGACTACGAGCAGTACTTC. Amino acid sequence: CASSQGLAGDYEQYF.

The chain has TRBV6-5 and TRBJ2-7; D perhaps matches TRBD2 (6 bases). This CDR3 comprises 13 residues. The V end was cut by 2 bases, the J end by 6 bases, with 11 bases between. The V gene's germline CDR1 is MNHEY and CDR2 SVGAGI. The CDR3 coding sequence is TGTGCCAGCAGTTACCTACTAGCAGGCGAGCAGTACTTC. It codes for CASSYLLAGEQYF.

This chain uses TRBV5-8 with TRBJ2-3; TRBD2 agrees at 10 bases. The CDR3 length is 16 residues. Germline CDR1 reads SGHTS; CDR2 reads YDEGEE. V gave up 0 bases and J gave up 4 bases; unmatched junction bases: 5. The CDR3 region is CASSLGLAGVADTQYF. The CDR3 nucleotides read TGTGCCAGCAGCTTGGGGCTAGCGGGAGTGGCAGATACGCAGTATTTT.

This chain connects TRBV4-1 to TRBJ2-4; D might be TRBD1 (6 bases). Trimming took 3 bases from V and 4 from J, leaving 10 bases between them. CDR3 length equals 14 residues. CDR1 and CDR2 from the germline V gene are MGHRA and YSYEKL. The CDR3 nucleotides are TGCGCCAGCAGCCAGGCGGACAGTAAAAACATTCAGTACTTC. This translates into CASSQADSKNIQYF.

This rearrangement joins TRBV14 to TRBJ2-2; D is ambiguous. The V end lost 2 bases, the J end lost 3 bases, and 13 bases lay between the germline ends. Germline assignment: CDR1 SGHDN and CDR2 FVKESK. The CDR3 contains 16 residues. The CDR3 is CASSQPTPADTGELFF. The DNA of the CDR3 is TGTGCCAGCAGCCAACCTACTCCCGCGGACACCGGGGAGCTGTTTTTT.

J is TRBJ1-2 and V is TRBV9, with D perhaps matching TRBD1 (5 bases). Deletions cut 0 bases from V and 5 bases from J, with 11 bases between. This CDR3 comprises 14 residues. Per germline, CDR1 SGDLS and CDR2 YYNGEE. CDR3 nucleotide sequence: TGTGCCAGCAGCGTAGTTGGGACGGAGTATGGCTACACCTTC. Its translation is CASSVVGTEYGYTF.

The chain's CDR3 is CASSLYAVRSEQYF. The CDR3 nucleotides are TGTGCCAGCAGTTTATATGCGGTCCGATCCGAGCAGTACTTC. The chain carries TRBV27 and TRBJ2-7, with unresolved D. This CDR3 region has 14 residues. Germline V gene lookup returns CDR1 MNHEY and CDR2 SMNVEV (reference sequence). V lost 1 base and J 6 bases, leaving 13 bases between the germline ends.

The rearrangement joins TRBV7-9 to TRBJ2-4, with D unresolved. Trimming took off 1 base at V and 7 bases at J, with 11 bases between the two ends. Germline V gene sequence: CDR1 SEHNR, CDR2 FQNEAQ (reference sequence). The length of the CDR3 is 14 residues. The CDR3 DNA follows: TGTGCCAGCAGCTTAGATGGCCTAGTGAACATTCAGTACTTC. Its protein product is CASSLDGLVNIQYF. Full variable domain (missing parts from reference TRBV7-9 and TRBJ2-4): DTGVSQNPRHKITKRGQNVTFRCDPISEHNRLYWYRQTLGQGPEFLTYFQNEAQLEKSRLLSDRFSAERPKGSFSTLEIQRTEQGDSAMYLCASSLDGLVNIQYFGAGTRLSVL.

The rearrangement joins TRBV27 to TRBJ1-4, with TRBD1 matching over 9 bases. The CDR3 totals 13 residues. In germline, CDR1 is MNHEY, CDR2 SMNVEV (reference sequence). V lost 7 bases, J lost 5 bases, and 2 bases stayed unmatched. CDR3 coding DNA: TGTGCCAGCACTGGACAGGGGAATGAAAAACTGTTTTTT. It translates to CASTGQGNEKLFF.

The chain recombines TRBV10-1 with TRBJ2-2, with 7 positions matching TRBD2. This CDR3 is built from 16 residues. Losses at the gene ends were 4 bases for V and 7 bases for J; bases not matched to a gene: 12. The germline CDR1 and CDR2 sequences are WNHNN and SYGVQD (reference sequence). The CDR3 loop is CASSGRRGRTGGELFF. In DNA form, the CDR3 reads TGCGCCAGCAGTGGTAGGCGCGGGAGAACGGGCGGGGAGCTGTTTTTT.

Here the CDR3 DNA reads TGTGCCAGCAGAACAACGGGACTATTAACCTACGAGCAGTACTTC. It is translated as CASRTTGLLTYEQYF. The chain joins TRBV6-5 to TRBJ2-7, with TRBD2 matching over 7 bases. With V trimmed by 6 bases and J by 2 bases, 10 bases remained unmatched. The CDR3 spans 15 residues. Germline V gene sequence: CDR1 MNHEY, CDR2 SVGAGI.

The V call is TRBV5-1, the J call TRBJ1-4, with 10 bases aligning to TRBD1. Looked up from germline, CDR1 is SGHRS and CDR2 is YFSETQ. V lost 6 bases to trimming and J lost 5 bases; unmatched junction nucleotides: 25. The CDR3 totals 21 residues. This CDR3 is CASTYLDTPRGTGELNEKLFF. For the CDR3, the DNA is TGCGCCAGCACCTACCTAGACACGCCGCGAGGGACAGGGGAACTCAATGAAAAACTGTTTTTT.

Of note for this clone: The same CDR3 can be traced to other DNA sequences in this sample. The chain employs TRBV27 and TRBJ1-5; 9 positions agree with TRBD1. V lost 3 bases, J lost 7 bases, and 7 bases stayed unmatched. The CDR3 totals 15 residues. Germline CDR1 and CDR2: MNHEY and SMNVEV (reference sequence). The CDR3 region has the DNA TGTGCCAGCAGTTTTGGGACAGGGAAAGGGCAGCCCCAGCATTTT. It is translated as CASSFGTGKGQPQHF.

The V gene is TRBV27, the J gene TRBJ2-5, with TRBD2 as a possible D gene (6 bases). Germline V gene sequence: CDR1 MNHEY, CDR2 SMNVEV (reference sequence). V was clipped by 3 bases and J by 5 bases, with 19 bases between them. This CDR3 is 16 amino acids long. As DNA, the CDR3 is TGTGCCAGCAGTTTGGGGATAGCGGAAGTGGGGGAGACCCAGTACTTC. It translates to CASSLGIAEVGETQYF.

V and J are TRBV2 and TRBJ2-7; no definite D call. The V end was cut by 4 bases, the J end by 4 bases, with 8 bases between. Germline loops: CDR1 SNHLY, CDR2 FYNNEI. The CDR3 consists of 12 residues. The CDR3 is CASSGPNYEQYF. The CDR3 DNA is TGTGCCAGCAGTGGTCCAAATTACGAGCAGTACTTC.

The J gene is TRBJ1-4, the V gene TRBV25-1; maybe TRBD1 (5 bases). Deletions cut 1 base from V and 5 bases from J, with 11 bases between. CDR1 and CDR2 (germline): MGHDK, SYGVNS. The CDR3 is made up of 15 amino acids. The DNA for the CDR3 is TGTGCCAGCAGTGAATGGGGCGGGTTGAATGAAAAACTGTTTTTT. Protein product: CASSEWGGLNEKLFF.

The chain employs TRBV10-3 and TRBJ2-1; no reliable D call. V lost 3 bases to trimming and J lost 7 bases, with 19 bases between them. CDR1 is ENHRY, CDR2 SYGVKD, per germline. The CDR3 totals 16 residues. CDR3 sequence reads: CAISEVNLPIGNEQFF. The CDR3 DNA is TGTGCCATCAGTGAAGTCAACTTGCCGATTGGTAATGAGCAGTTCTTC.

This sequence joins TRBV27 and TRBJ1-2; a weak D match, TRBD1 (5 bases). Trimming removed 5 bases at V and 0 bases at J, with 10 bases between. Germline-derived CDR1 and CDR2 are MNHEY and SMNVEV (reference sequence). This CDR3 contains 14 residues. The CDR3 reads CASSPTGANYGYTF. For the CDR3, the DNA is TGTGCCAGCAGTCCAACAGGAGCTAACTATGGCTACACCTTC.

This sequence joins TRBV5-8 and TRBJ1-5, with D perhaps TRBD1 (6 bases). The V end lost 4 bases, the J end lost 4 bases, and 12 bases lay between the germline ends. Germline loops: CDR1 SGHTS, CDR2 YDEGEE. CDR3 length: 14 residues. For the CDR3, the DNA is TGTGCCAGCAGCGGAGGACAGCCTAATCAGCCCCAGCATTTT. The encoded protein is CASSGGQPNQPQHF. Full variable domain (outside the CDR3, taken from reference TRBV5-8 and TRBJ1-5): EAGVTQSPTHLIKTRGQQATLRCSPISGHTSVYWYQQALGLGLQFLLWYDEGEERNRGNFPPRFSGRQFPNYSSELNVNALELEDSALYLCASSGGQPNQPQHFGDGTRLSIL.